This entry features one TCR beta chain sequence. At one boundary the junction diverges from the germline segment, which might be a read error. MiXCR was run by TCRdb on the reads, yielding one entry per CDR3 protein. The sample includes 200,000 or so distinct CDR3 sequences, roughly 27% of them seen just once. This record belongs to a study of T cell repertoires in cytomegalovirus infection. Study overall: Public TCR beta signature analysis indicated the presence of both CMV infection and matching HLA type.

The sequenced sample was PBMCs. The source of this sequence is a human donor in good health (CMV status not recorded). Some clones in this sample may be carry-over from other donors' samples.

CDR3 sequence reads: CANSLTMNTEAFF. The CDR3 coding sequence is TGTGCCAACAGCTTGACCATGAACACTGAAGCTTTCTTT. V and J are TRBV5-4 and TRBJ1-1; no firm D call. From germline, CDR1 is SGHNT and CDR2 YYREEE (reference sequence). The CDR3 length is 13 residues. Full variable domain (remainder filled in from reference TRBV5-4 and TRBJ1-1): ETGVTQSPTHLIKTRGQQVTLRCSSQSGHNTVSWYQQALGQGPQFIFQYYREEENGRGNFPPRFSGLQFPNYSSELNVNALELDDSALYLCANSLTMNTEAFFGQGTRLTVV.